The entry that follows covers one TCR beta chain sequence. Its antigen remains unidentified. The CDR3 sequence is 14 residues long. The germline V gene has CDR1 KGHDR and CDR2 SFDVKD. V gave up 4 bases and J gave up 0 bases, with 8 bases separating them. The data belong to a study of T cell responses to AZD1222 COVID-19 vaccine. About the study: Doses given second, at about 4 or about 12 weeks, were pooled.

The table came from immunoSEQ multiplex PCR; TCRdb's copy has only in-frame clones and leaves some out. The sample includes more than 85,000 clones, roughly 87% of them seen just once. Study-level results: Recipients of two AZD1222 doses showed rising Spike-specific TCR breadth and depth. Just a handful of AZD1222 recipients were seropositive at baseline.

This material consisted of peripheral blood, taken on day 0 of AZD1222 vaccination. The receptor was isolated from an adult in good health. The V call is TRBV24-1, the J call TRBJ2-5; tentative D call: TRBD1 (5 bases). CDR3: CATSEGPDQETQYF. The CDR3 nucleotides read TGTGCCACCAGTGAGGGGCCGGACCAAGAGACCCAGTACTTC.